The TCR beta chain described here comes from a study of blood T cell repertoires in COVID-19. This table comes from immunoSEQ multiplex PCR, and its TCRdb copy is limited to in-frame clones, with some not included. The profile shows over 200,000 clones, nearly 90% of them singletons. The table lists this clone with a count of one. Trimming removed 4 bases from V and 0 bases from J, with 9 bases in between. Germline CDR1 LGHDT, CDR2 YNNKEL (reference sequence). The CDR3 has 14 amino acids. J is TRBJ2-5 and V is TRBV3-1 (or the pseudogene TRBV3-2), with a possible D match to TRBD2 (6 bases). This TCR was recovered from a woman under 30 who had recovered from COVID-19. The sequencing sample was made of peripheral blood. CDR3 sequence reads: CASSLRRDQETQYF. The CDR3 DNA reads as TGTGCCAGCAGCCTCAGGAGGGACCAAGAGACCCAGTACTTC.